This is a list of T cell receptor beta chains from one sample in a study of naive and memory T cell subsets. TCRdb independently ran MiXCR on the UMI-ligation and nested PCR reads; one entry per CDR3 protein. The table has fewer than 30,000 distinct CDR3 sequences, about 10% seen once. Input material: effector memory CD4+ T cells from blood. These receptors all come from a human donor in good health. Each CDR3 is given with its conserved first and last residue. The D gene is left open where the match is weak. The size field is filled for only some rows; it gives once, few, many or a size class.

j_call v_call clone_size d_call cdr3_aa cdr3_nt
TRBJ1-1 TRBV20-1 many - CSARVAGEVTEAFF TGCAGTGCTAGAGTGGCAGGGGAGGTCACTGAAGCTTTCTTT
TRBJ1-1 TRBV21-1 - - CASSKGNDRMNTEAFF TGTGCCAGCAGCAAAGGTAATGACAGGATGAACACTGAAGCTTTCTTT
TRBJ1-4 TRBV20-1 - TRBD1 CSAYLGALDRVEKLFF TGCAGTGCATACTTAGGGGCCTTAGACAGGGTTGAAAAACTGTTTTTT
TRBJ1-3 TRBV19 few - CASRMTIRSGNTIYF TGTGCCAGTAGGATGACGATACGCTCTGGAAACACCATATATTTT
TRBJ2-5 TRBV6-2/TRBV6-3 - - CASRDSSQETQYF TGTGCCAGCAGGGACAGCTCACAAGAGACCCAGTACTTC
TRBJ2-5 TRBV2 - - CASTFAGARTEKTQYF TGTGCCAGCACCTTCGCCGGAGCCCGTACCGAAAAGACCCAGTACTTC
TRBJ1-1 TRBV20-1 - - CSATPGVTEAFF TGCAGTGCCACCCCAGGGGTTACTGAAGCTTTCTTT
TRBJ2-7 TRBV5-6 few TRBD1 CASSSDRGPRYEQYF TGTGCCAGCAGCTCGGACAGGGGACCTCGATACGAGCAGTACTTC
TRBJ2-7 TRBV20-1 many - CSAGGFNEQYF TGCAGTGCCGGCGGTTTCAACGAGCAGTACTTC
TRBJ2-3 TRBV2 few - CARGSSGGTDTQYF TGTGCCAGAGGATCGAGCGGAGGCACAGATACGCAGTATTTT
TRBJ2-7 TRBV20-1 few - CSASWNRGLTYEQYF TGCAGTGCTAGTTGGAACCGGGGCCTAACCTACGAGCAGTACTTC
TRBJ2-5 TRBV6-6 - TRBD1 CASRSRGRGQETQYF TGTGCCAGCAGGAGCAGGGGCAGGGGGCAAGAGACCCAGTACTTC
TRBJ1-1 TRBV24-1 - - CATSDFWGEAFF TGTGCCACCAGTGATTTTTGGGGTGAAGCTTTCTTT
TRBJ2-7 TRBV10-3 few TRBD1 CAISKDRGRDEQYF TGTGCCATCAGTAAGGACAGGGGGCGCGACGAGCAGTACTTC
TRBJ1-1 TRBV11-3 many - CASSASTGLGAEAFF TGTGCCAGCAGCGCGAGCACAGGTTTGGGCGCTGAAGCTTTCTTT
TRBJ2-1 TRBV28 - - CASWGEWDEQFF TGTGCCAGTTGGGGGGAGTGGGATGAGCAGTTCTTC
TRBJ2-7 TRBV10-3 many - CAISSTENYEQYF TGTGCCATCAGCTCGACGGAAAACTACGAGCAGTACTTC
TRBJ2-2 TRBV11-3 - - CASSPDRLGTFSRTGELFF TGTGCCAGCAGCCCCGACCGATTGGGGACCTTTAGTAGGACCGGGGAGCTGTTTTTT
TRBJ2-1 TRBV7-2 - - CASSLTAERLNEQFF TGTGCCAGCAGCTTAACGGCGGAGCGGCTTAATGAGCAGTTCTTC
TRBJ1-2 TRBV7-9 - TRBD1 CASSYGQGFYIYGYTF TGTGCCAGCAGTTACGGACAGGGGTTTTACATCTATGGCTACACCTTC
TRBJ2-2 TRBV4-2 - - CASSQEAAGELFF TGTGCCAGCAGCCAAGAGGCGGCAGGGGAGCTGTTTTTT
TRBJ2-1 TRBV4-2 few TRBD2 CASSQDSGGANEQFF TGTGCCAGCAGCCAAGATTCCGGGGGGGCCAATGAGCAGTTCTTC
TRBJ2-7 TRBV20-1 many - CSAPPASDYEQYF TGCAGTGCCCCGCCGGCCTCGGACTACGAGCAGTACTTC
TRBJ1-2 TRBV5-4 few - CASSLDQGLNYGYTF TGTGCCAGCAGCTTGGATCAGGGGCTCAACTATGGCTACACCTTC
TRBJ2-5 TRBV7-2 - TRBD2 CASSGGGQETQYF TGTGCCAGCTCCGGGGGGGGACAAGAGACCCAGTACTTC
TRBJ1-2 TRBV2 - - CASNVRGARDYGYTF TGTGCCAGCAACGTGAGGGGGGCGAGGGACTATGGCTACACCTTC
TRBJ1-2 TRBV28 - TRBD1 CASSTGAYGYTF TGTGCCAGCAGTACAGGGGCCTATGGCTACACCTTC
TRBJ1-2 TRBV30 - - CAWSRDGYGYTF TGTGCCTGGAGTCGTGATGGCTATGGCTACACCTTC
TRBJ2-7 TRBV2 medium-sized TRBD1 CASTPGTDYEQYF TGTGCCAGCACCCCCGGGACAGATTACGAGCAGTACTTC
TRBJ2-5 TRBV13 - - CASSLRRDEETQYF TGTGCCAGCAGCTTGAGGCGGGATGAAGAGACCCAGTACTTC
TRBJ2-3 TRBV5-1 many - CASLRDSEADTQYF TGCGCCAGCCTCCGGGACTCTGAGGCGGATACGCAGTATTTT
TRBJ2-2 TRBV18 many - CASPGSTELNTGELFF TGTGCCAGCCCAGGATCTACCGAGTTAAACACCGGGGAGCTGTTTTTT
TRBJ2-5 TRBV7-2 few - CASSRQAAGRETQYF TGTGCCAGCAGCCGCCAGGCGGCAGGCCGAGAGACCCAGTACTTC
TRBJ2-7 TRBV20-1 few TRBD2 CSARGQTSGRDEQYF TGCAGTGCTAGAGGACAGACTAGCGGGAGGGACGAGCAGTACTTC
TRBJ1-1 TRBV4-3 medium-sized - CASSQETNRFEAFF TGCGCCAGCAGCCAAGAGACAAACCGTTTTGAAGCTTTCTTT
TRBJ2-1 TRBV5-6 many TRBD2 CASSLDWGSGRNNEQFF TGTGCCAGCAGCTTGGATTGGGGTAGCGGGAGGAACAATGAGCAGTTCTTC
TRBJ2-1 TRBV20-1 many - CSAPRLDNEQFF TGCAGTGCTCCCCGACTTGACAATGAGCAGTTCTTC
TRBJ2-3 TRBV27 many - CASSRVGGRTDTQYF TGTGCCAGCAGTAGAGTCGGGGGGCGCACAGATACGCAGTATTTT
TRBJ2-7 TRBV7-9 many - CASSLGSGGDYEQYF TGTGCCAGCAGCTTAGGATCAGGGGGGGACTACGAGCAGTACTTC
TRBJ2-1 TRBV18 - - CASSPGGYNEQFF TGTGCCAGCTCACCTGGGGGGTACAATGAGCAGTTCTTC